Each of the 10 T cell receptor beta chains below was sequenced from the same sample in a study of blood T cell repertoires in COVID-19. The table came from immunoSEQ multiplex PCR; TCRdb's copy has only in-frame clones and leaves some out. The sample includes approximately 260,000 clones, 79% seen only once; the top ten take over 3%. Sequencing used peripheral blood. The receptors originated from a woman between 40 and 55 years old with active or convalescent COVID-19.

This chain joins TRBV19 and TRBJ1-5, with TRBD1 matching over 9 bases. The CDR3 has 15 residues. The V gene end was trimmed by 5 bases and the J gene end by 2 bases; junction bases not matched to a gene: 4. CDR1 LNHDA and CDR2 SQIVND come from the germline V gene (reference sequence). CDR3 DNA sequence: TGTGCCAGTAGTTCGGGACAGGGTGGCAATCAGCCCCAGCATTTT. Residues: CASSSGQGGNQPQHF.

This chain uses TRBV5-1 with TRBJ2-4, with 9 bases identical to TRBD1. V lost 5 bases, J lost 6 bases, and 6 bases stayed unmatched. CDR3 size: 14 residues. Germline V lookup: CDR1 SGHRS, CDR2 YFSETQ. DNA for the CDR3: TGCGCCAGCAGTCTACAGGGGGCAGCAAACATTCAGTACTTC. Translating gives CASSLQGAANIQYF.

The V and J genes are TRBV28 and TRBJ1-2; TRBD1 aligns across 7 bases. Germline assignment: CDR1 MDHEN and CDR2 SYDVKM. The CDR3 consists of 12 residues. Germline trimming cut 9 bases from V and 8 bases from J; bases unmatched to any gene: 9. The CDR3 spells CASGTEVIGYTF. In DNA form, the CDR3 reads TGTGCCAGTGGGACAGAGGTTATCGGCTACACCTTC.

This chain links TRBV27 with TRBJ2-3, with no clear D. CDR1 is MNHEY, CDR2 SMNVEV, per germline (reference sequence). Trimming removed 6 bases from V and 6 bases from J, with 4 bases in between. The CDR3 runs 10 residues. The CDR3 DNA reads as TGTGCCAGCAGCATCGATACGCAGTATTTT. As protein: CASSIDTQYF.

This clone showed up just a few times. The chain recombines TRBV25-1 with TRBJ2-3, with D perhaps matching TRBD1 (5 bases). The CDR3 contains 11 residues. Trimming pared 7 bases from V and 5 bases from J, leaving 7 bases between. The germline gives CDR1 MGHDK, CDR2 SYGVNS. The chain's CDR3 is CASTQGDTQYF. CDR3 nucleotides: TGTGCCAGCACCCAGGGAGATACGCAGTATTTT. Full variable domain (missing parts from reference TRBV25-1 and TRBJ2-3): EADIYQTPRYLVIGTGKKITLECSQTMGHDKMYWYQQDPGMELHLIHYSYGVNSTEKGDLSSESTVSRIRTEHFPLTLESARPSHTSQYLCASTQGDTQYFGPGTRLTVL.

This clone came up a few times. The CDR3 spells CSVRDRDGYTF. CDR3 sequence (DNA): TGCAGTGTTAGGGACAGGGATGGCTACACCTTC. J is TRBJ1-2 and V is TRBV20-1; 9 nucleotides line up with TRBD1. The CDR3 is 11 amino acids. V lost 7 bases to trimming and J lost 6 bases; unmatched junction nucleotides: 3. Germline V gives CDR1 DFQATT, CDR2 SNEGSKA (reference sequence).

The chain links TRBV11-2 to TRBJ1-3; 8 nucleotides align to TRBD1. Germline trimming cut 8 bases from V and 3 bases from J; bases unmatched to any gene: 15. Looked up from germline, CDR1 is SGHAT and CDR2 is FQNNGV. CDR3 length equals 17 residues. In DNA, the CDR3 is TGTGCCAGCGCGCCTAGGACAGGGTCATTTTTTGGAAACACCATATATTTT. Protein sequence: CASAPRTGSFFGNTIYF.

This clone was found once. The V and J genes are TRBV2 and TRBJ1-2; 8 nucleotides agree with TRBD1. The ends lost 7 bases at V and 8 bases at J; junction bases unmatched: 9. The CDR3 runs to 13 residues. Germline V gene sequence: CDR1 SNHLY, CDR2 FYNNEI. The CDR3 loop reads CASISDRQGGYTF. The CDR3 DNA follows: TGTGCCAGCATTTCGGACCGACAGGGGGGCTACACCTTC.

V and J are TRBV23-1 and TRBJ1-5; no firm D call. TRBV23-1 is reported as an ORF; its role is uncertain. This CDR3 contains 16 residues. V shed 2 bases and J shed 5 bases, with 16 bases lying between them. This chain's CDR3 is CASSQGLRPSYQPQHF. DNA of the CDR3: TGCGCCAGCAGTCAAGGTTTGAGGCCATCTTATCAGCCCCAGCATTTT.

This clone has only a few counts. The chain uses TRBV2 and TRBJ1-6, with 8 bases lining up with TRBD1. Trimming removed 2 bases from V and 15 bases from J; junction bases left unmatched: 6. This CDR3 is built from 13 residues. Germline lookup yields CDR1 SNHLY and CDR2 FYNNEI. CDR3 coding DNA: TGTGCCAGCAGTGAATCCCTCGACAGGGGCCTCCACTTT. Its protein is CASSESLDRGLHF.